This TCR beta chain was captured in a study of follicular helper T cells after annual influenza vaccination. Overall study: Blood was drawn on days 0, 7 and 28 after vaccination. Broader study findings: Recurrent ICOS+CD38+ cTfh clonotypes included tetramer and AIM influenza-specific ones.

The data were produced by immunoSEQ multiplex PCR, yet TCRdb's version contains in-frame clones alone and is incomplete. The table lists fewer than 30,000 clones, 80% to 90% of them singletons. The CDR3 spans 14 residues. Germline V gene sequence: CDR1 ENHRY, CDR2 SYGVKD. Comment on this clone: Its antigen is still unknown. An end of the junction differs from the germline gene, which may be a read error. Additional DNA sequences in this sample encode the identical CDR3.

Documented time point: 2014-2015 season, pre-vaccination. The sequencing used CXCR5+ CD38- circulating T follicular helper cells from blood, collected on the day of influenza vaccination. Subset in this sample: circulating Tfh, non-naive CD4+CXCR5+PD-1+ (ICOS+CD38+ or ICOS-CD38-). The sequence was collected from an adult who received the influenza vaccine. The J gene is TRBJ2-2, the V gene TRBV10-3; possible D gene TRBD2, 6 bases. CDR3 amino acids: CAINGGSNTGELFF. CDR3 DNA: TGTGCCATCAACGGGGGATCGAACACTGGGGAGCTGTTTTTT.